The present entry profiles one T cell receptor (beta chain) with its context. Some clones are missing from TCRdb's copy, which holds only in-frame ones; the method was immunoSEQ multiplex PCR. The sample holds 200,000 to 250,000 clones; roughly nine tenths are singletons and the top ten take about 3.1%. The record originates from a study of blood T cell repertoires in COVID-19. This CDR3 has 15 amino acids. CDR1 is LNHNV and CDR2 is YYDKDF in the germline V gene (reference sequence). Trimming removed 8 bases from V and 0 bases from J, with 14 bases in between. The V call is TRBV15, the J call TRBJ1-3; perhaps TRBD1 as D (5 bases). The TCR was taken from a woman between 50 and 59 years old in a cohort exposed to, infected with or recovered from COVID-19 (not recorded which). Sequenced: PBMCs or T cells enriched from blood (not recorded which). The CDR3 spells CATQEGLISGNTIYF. Here the CDR3 DNA reads TGTGCCACCCAAGAGGGACTAATCTCTGGAAACACCATATATTTT.